This record concerns one T cell receptor (beta chain) sequence. The CDR3 extends over 14 amino acids. CDR1 is LNHDA and CDR2 is SQIVND in the germline V gene (reference sequence). The V gene lost 3 bases and the J gene lost 6 bases, with 12 bases spanning the gap. The data originate from a study of OX40 agonist ivuxolimab in advanced cancers. Using immunoSEQ multiplex PCR, the repertoire was profiled, and TCRdb retains in-frame clones only, with some absent. In the table there are 53,000 or so clones, roughly 73% of which are singletons. The chain links TRBV19 to TRBJ1-5, with TRBD1 as a possible D gene (5 bases). Source: CD4+ or CD8+ T cells sorted from blood, taken in a trial of the OX40 agonist ivuxolimab. This receptor was obtained from an adult with an advanced solid tumor such as melanoma, head and neck, liver or kidney cancer. In DNA, the CDR3 is TGTGCCAGTAGTATGCGGAGGGGCGCTCAGCCCCAGCATTTT. The encoded protein is CASSMRRGAQPQHF.